These T cell receptor beta chains were read from a single sample in a study of blood T cell repertoires in COVID-19. Sequenced by immunoSEQ multiplex PCR; TCRdb stores in-frame clones only, minus some. The sample has under 95,000 clones; 80% to 90% are singletons. Sequencing was carried out using peripheral blood. Receptors originate from a human donor in a cohort sampled during active COVID-19. CDR3s include the opening cysteine and the closing phenylalanine or tryptophan. D genes are given only for firm matches. Clone size is given for some rows only: seen once, a few or many times, or a class if the clone is expanded.

>15|TRBV7-2|-|TRBJ2-3|-
TGTGCCAGCAGCTTAGTAGCGGACCGCACAGATACGCAGTATTTT
CASSLVADRTDTQYF
>16|TRBV5-1|TRBD1|TRBJ2-7|few
TGCGCCAGCAGCTTAGGAGGACAGGGAGGATATTACGAGCAGTACTTC
CASSLGGQGGYYEQYF
>16|TRBV7-6|TRBD2|TRBJ2-7|few
TGTGCCAGCAGCTTAGGGACTAGCGGGGGCATCTACGAGCAGTACTTC
CASSLGTSGGIYEQYF
>15|TRBV18|-|TRBJ2-5|-
TGTGCCAGCTCACCATCACGGGGGAACCAAGAGACCCAGTACTTC
CASSPSRGNQETQYF
>15|TRBV28|TRBD1|TRBJ2-7|-
TGTGCCAGCAGTAGTGGGACAGCAAGCTCCTACGAGCAGTACTTC
CASSSGTASSYEQYF
>14|TRBV18|-|TRBJ2-5|-
TGTGCCAGCTCACCCCGACTAGGTCGGGAGACCCAGTACTTC
CASSPRLGRETQYF
>17|TRBV11-2|TRBD1|TRBJ1-4|-
TGTGCCAGCAGCTTAGACGGAGTGGGGGGACAGCGCAGAACTCTGTTTTTT
CASSLDGVGGQRRTLFF
>15|TRBV6-2/TRBV6-3|TRBD2|TRBJ2-4|-
TGTGCCAGCAGTCAGACTCAGCGGGGGAAAAACATTCAGTACTTC
CASSQTQRGKNIQYF
>13|TRBV12-5|TRBD2|TRBJ2-3|-
TGTGCTAGTGGCCTAGCGGGCACAGATACGCAGTATTTT
CASGLAGTDTQYF
>15|TRBV4-3|-|TRBJ1-4|-
TGCGCCAGCAGCCAAGGGACAACAACTAATGAAAAACTGTTTTTT
CASSQGTTTNEKLFF
>14|TRBV14|TRBD1|TRBJ1-3|-
TGTGCCAGCAGCACAGGGGTTTTTGGAAACACCATATATTTT
CASSTGVFGNTIYF
>15|TRBV5-1|-|TRBJ2-7|once
TGCGCCAGCAGCTTGGTGTCGGGAGCGGCTGGAGAGCAGTACTTC
CASSLVSGAAGEQYF
>14|TRBV6-5|-|TRBJ1-6|-
TGTGCCAGCAGACGGACACTATCTAATTCACCCCTCCACTTT
CASRRTLSNSPLHF
>15|TRBV4-2|TRBD1|TRBJ2-3|-
TGTGCCAGCAGCCAAGGCGGGACAGGGGCAGATACGCAGTATTTT
CASSQGGTGADTQYF
>13|TRBV6-5|-|TRBJ2-7|-
TGTGCCAGCAGGGACTTCGTTACCTACGAGCAGTACTTC
CASRDFVTYEQYF
>15|TRBV3-1/TRBV3-2|TRBD1|TRBJ1-1|-
TGTGCCAGCAGCCGACCGACAGGGCGGGTCACTGAAGCTTTCTTT
CASSRPTGRVTEAFF
>18|TRBV4-2|-|TRBJ1-1|-
TGTGCCAGCAGCCTGAGTTTGGGGTTGGGAAGGAGGGTCACTGAAGCTTTCTTT
CASSLSLGLGRRVTEAFF
>16|TRBV4-1|-|TRBJ1-5|-
TGCGCCAGCAGCCAAGTTACAGGGCTGGGCAATCAGCCCCAGCATTTT
CASSQVTGLGNQPQHF
>13|TRBV12-3/TRBV12-4|-|TRBJ1-1|-
TGTGCCAGCAACAAACAGGAAAACACTGAAGCTTTCTTT
CASNKQENTEAFF
>16|TRBV4-3|-|TRBJ2-3|-
TGCGCCAGCAGCCAACTCGGGGGGCAGGGCACAGATACGCAGTATTTT
CASSQLGGQGTDTQYF
>14|TRBV6-5|TRBD2|TRBJ2-7|-
TGTGCCAGCATCGAGGTAGCGGGGAAATACGAGCAGTACTTC
CASIEVAGKYEQYF
>15|TRBV13|TRBD2|TRBJ2-2|-
TGTGCCAGCAGCACCACTAGCGGGGGGGCCGGGGAGCTGTTTTTT
CASSTTSGGAGELFF
>14|TRBV12-5|TRBD2|TRBJ2-1|-
TGTGCTAGTGGTTTGAGCGGGGGCGGGAATGAGCAGTTCTTC
CASGLSGGGNEQFF
>15|TRBV4-3|-|TRBJ1-2|-
TGCGCCAGCAGCCAAATGGGGATACAGGGCTATGGCTACACCTTC
CASSQMGIQGYGYTF
>14|TRBV9|TRBD2|TRBJ2-7|-
TGTGCCAGCAGCGTCCTAGCGGTTGGATACGAGCAGTACTTC
CASSVLAVGYEQYF
>12|TRBV10-2|-|TRBJ1-1|-
TGCGCCAGCAGTCACGGGAACACTGAAGCTTTCTTT
CASSHGNTEAFF
>15|TRBV2|-|TRBJ1-2|-
TGTGCCAGCAGTGTAATCCGATGGGGGGAAGATGGCTACACCTTC
CASSVIRWGEDGYTF
>16|TRBV6-5|TRBD2|TRBJ2-1|once
TGTGCCAGCAGTTTTGTAGCGGGAGGATCCTACAATGAGCAGTTCTTC
CASSFVAGGSYNEQFF
>14|TRBV6-2/TRBV6-3|TRBD1|TRBJ2-1|-
TGTGCCAGCAGTCCGAGACAGGGCTACAATGAGCAGTTCTTC
CASSPRQGYNEQFF
>13|TRBV7-9|-|TRBJ1-1|once
TGTGCCAGCAGCGCCCTAGTGAACACTGAAGCTTTCTTT
CASSALVNTEAFF
>16|TRBV27|TRBD2|TRBJ2-1|-
TGTGCCAGCAGTTATACAATGCGGGGGTTCCACAATGAGCAGTTCTTC
CASSYTMRGFHNEQFF
>13|TRBV12-3/TRBV12-4|TRBD1|TRBJ1-2|once
TGTGCCAGCAGCTGGGGGACAGGCGCTGGCTACACCTTC
CASSWGTGAGYTF
>14|TRBV24-1|-|TRBJ2-1|-
TGTGCCACCCAGGAAGGGGATGGCTACAATGAGCAGTTCTTC
CATQEGDGYNEQFF
>16|TRBV7-9|-|TRBJ1-3|-
TGTGCCAGCACCAACCTATACGGGGGCTCTGGAAACACCATATATTTT
CASTNLYGGSGNTIYF
>13|TRBV28|-|TRBJ2-1|-
TGTGCCAGCAGAGGGAGCTCCTACAATGAGCAGTTCTTC
CASRGSSYNEQFF
>15|TRBV29-1|TRBD1|TRBJ2-1|-
TGCAGCGTGGCCAGACAGGGTGGTTCCTACAATGAGCAGTTCTTC
CSVARQGGSYNEQFF
>13|TRBV3-1/TRBV3-2|-|TRBJ2-5|-
TGTGCCAGCAGCCGAGGGACTTCGGAGACCCAGTACTTC
CASSRGTSETQYF
>13|TRBV6-5|-|TRBJ2-1|once
TGTGCCAGCAAAGGAACCCCCGGGAATGAGCAGTTCTTC
CASKGTPGNEQFF
>14|TRBV7-2|-|TRBJ2-3|-
TGTGCCAGCAGCTTAAGCCCGAGCACAGATACGCAGTATTTT
CASSLSPSTDTQYF
>16|TRBV6-5|TRBD1|TRBJ2-7|-
TGTGCCAGCAGTTATCGACAGGGGTCATACTCCTACGAGCAGTACTTC
CASSYRQGSYSYEQYF
>18|TRBV5-1|TRBD2|TRBJ2-1|-
TGCGCCAGCAGCTCACAGATGACTAGCGGGAGTTTATACAATGAGCAGTTCTTC
CASSSQMTSGSLYNEQFF
>15|TRBV6-2/TRBV6-3|-|TRBJ1-4|-
TGTGCCAGCAGTTACTCGGGGGGACCTAATGAAAAACTGTTTTTT
CASSYSGGPNEKLFF
>16|TRBV7-2|TRBD2|TRBJ2-3|-
TGTGCCAGTTCTATGATGGCGGGAGTGGGAATTGATACGCAGTATTTT
CASSMMAGVGIDTQYF
>12|TRBV19|-|TRBJ1-1|-
TGTGCCAGTAGGCAGGGGTTCACTGAAGCTTTCTTT
CASRQGFTEAFF
>17|TRBV6-6|-|TRBJ1-2|once
TGTGCCAGCAGTCGACTAACAAATTCAGGGGTTACCTATGGCTACACCTTC
CASSRLTNSGVTYGYTF
>14|TRBV7-2|-|TRBJ2-2|-
TGTGCCAGCAGCCCCCAGGGTACCACCGGGGAGCTGTTTTTT
CASSPQGTTGELFF
>14|TRBV27|TRBD1|TRBJ1-6|-
TGTGCCAGCAGTTCTGGACAGGGTAGTTCACCCCTCCACTTT
CASSSGQGSSPLHF
>17|TRBV9|-|TRBJ2-1|-
TGTGCCAGCAGCGTACTAGGGGGAGTTAGTATCTACAATGAGCAGTTCTTC
CASSVLGGVSIYNEQFF
>14|TRBV21-1|-|TRBJ1-1|-
TGTGCCAGCAGCAAGTCGCGGGGGTACACTGAAGCTTTCTTT
CASSKSRGYTEAFF
>14|TRBV11-3|TRBD2|TRBJ2-7|-
TGTGCCAGCAGCCTTAGCGGGGATGCCTACGAGCAGTACTTC
CASSLSGDAYEQYF
>15|TRBV6-2/TRBV6-3|-|TRBJ2-7|-
TGTGCCAGCAGTTACCCGGGGCTAGCGACCTACGAGCAGTACTTC
CASSYPGLATYEQYF
>14|TRBV5-5|-|TRBJ2-3|-
TGTGCCAGCAGCTTTTTTTCGGGCACAGATACGCAGTATTTT
CASSFFSGTDTQYF
>16|TRBV7-9|TRBD1|TRBJ1-1|-
TGTGCCAGCAGCACCCGGGACAGGGGGAGGGTTAGTGAAGCTTTCTTT
CASSTRDRGRVSEAFF
>14|TRBV10-3|TRBD1|TRBJ1-4|-
TGTGCCATCAGAGGAGACAGGGGAGATGAAAAACTGTTTTTT
CAIRGDRGDEKLFF
>16|TRBV7-8|-|TRBJ2-3|once
TGTGCCAGCAGCCCACCGGAGTTACGAGTGACAGATACGCAGTATTTT
CASSPPELRVTDTQYF
>20|TRBV3-1/TRBV3-2|-|TRBJ2-4|-
TGTGCCAGCAGCCCAGCCCTTCTTGGAGGTTCGGGCATAGCCAAAAACATTCAGTACTTC
CASSPALLGGSGIAKNIQYF
>15|TRBV7-2|TRBD1|TRBJ2-7|-
TGTACCAGCAGCGCGGACAGGGGGTTAACCTACGAGCAGTACTTC
CTSSADRGLTYEQYF
>15|TRBV11-2|TRBD2|TRBJ2-1|-
TGTGCCAGCAGCTTTTATAGCGGGGGGGTCAATGAGCAGTTCTTC
CASSFYSGGVNEQFF